This T cell receptor beta chain originates from a study of shared T cell receptors in the human thymus. The V gene's germline CDR1 is LGHNA and CDR2 YSLEER. V trimming: 0 bases; J trimming: 0 bases; junction bases outside the gene matches: 9. This CDR3 has 21 residues. The assay was immunoSEQ multiplex PCR, and TCRdb's table has in-frame clones only and misses some. The sample carries hundreds of thousands of clones, approximately 88% recorded once. In addition, the sample was reused for a study of human thymus T cells. That work states: Thymic and blood repertoires seemed to favor certain V and J genes. Among unrelated individuals, related research reported thymic repertoires that overlapped highly.

The sample taken for sequencing was thymocytes. This sequence originates from a boy under two years old with a congenital heart defect. V gene TRBV4-3 combines with J gene TRBJ2-1; TRBD2 matches at 15 bases. As DNA, the CDR3 is TGCGCCAGCAGCCAAGACACCGGACTAGCGGGAGGGCCTAGCTCCTACAATGAGCAGTTCTTC. It specifies CASSQDTGLAGGPSSYNEQFF.